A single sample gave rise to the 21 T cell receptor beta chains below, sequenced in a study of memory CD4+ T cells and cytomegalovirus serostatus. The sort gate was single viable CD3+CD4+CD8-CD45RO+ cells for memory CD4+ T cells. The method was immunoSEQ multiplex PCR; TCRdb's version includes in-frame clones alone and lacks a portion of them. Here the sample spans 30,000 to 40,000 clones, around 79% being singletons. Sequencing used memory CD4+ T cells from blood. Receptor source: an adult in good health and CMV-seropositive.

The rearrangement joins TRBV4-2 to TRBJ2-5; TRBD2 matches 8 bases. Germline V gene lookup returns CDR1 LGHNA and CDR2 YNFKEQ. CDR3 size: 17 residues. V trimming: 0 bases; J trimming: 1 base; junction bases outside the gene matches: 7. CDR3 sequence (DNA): TGTGCCAGCAGCCAAGATGTCAGCGGGGGCTCCCAAGAGACCCAGTACTTC. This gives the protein CASSQDVSGGSQETQYF.

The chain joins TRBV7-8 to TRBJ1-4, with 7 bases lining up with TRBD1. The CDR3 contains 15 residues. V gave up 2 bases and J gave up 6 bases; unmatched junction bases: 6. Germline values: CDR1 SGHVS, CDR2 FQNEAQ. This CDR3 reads CASSLQGGFDEKLFF. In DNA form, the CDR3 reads TGTGCCAGCAGCTTACAGGGGGGGTTTGATGAAAAACTGTTTTTT.

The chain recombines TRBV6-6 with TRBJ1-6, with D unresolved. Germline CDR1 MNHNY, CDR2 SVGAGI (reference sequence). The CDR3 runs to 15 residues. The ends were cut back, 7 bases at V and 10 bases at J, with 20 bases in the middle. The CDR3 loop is CASTQEAGIRSPLHF. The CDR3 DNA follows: TGTGCCAGCACCCAGGAGGCGGGCATAAGATCACCCCTCCACTTT.

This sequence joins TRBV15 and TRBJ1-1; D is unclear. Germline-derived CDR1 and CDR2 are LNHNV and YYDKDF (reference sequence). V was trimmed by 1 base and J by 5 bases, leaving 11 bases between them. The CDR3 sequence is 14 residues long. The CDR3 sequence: CATSRAEIGTEAFF. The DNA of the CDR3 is TGTGCCACCAGCAGAGCTGAGATTGGGACTGAAGCTTTCTTT.

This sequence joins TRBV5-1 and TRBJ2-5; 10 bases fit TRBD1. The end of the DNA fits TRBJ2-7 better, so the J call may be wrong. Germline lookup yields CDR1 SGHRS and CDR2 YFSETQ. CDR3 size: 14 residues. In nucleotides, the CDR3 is TGCGCCAGCAGCTTGGGGACAGGGGGCTACGAGCAGTACTTC. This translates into CASSLGTGGYEQYF.

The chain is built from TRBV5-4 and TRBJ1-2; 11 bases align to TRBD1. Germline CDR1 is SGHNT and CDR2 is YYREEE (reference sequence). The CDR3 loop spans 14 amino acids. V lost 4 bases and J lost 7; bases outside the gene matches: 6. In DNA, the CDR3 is TGTGCCAGCAGCCCTATGGGACAGGGGGTTGGCTACACCTTC. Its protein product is CASSPMGQGVGYTF. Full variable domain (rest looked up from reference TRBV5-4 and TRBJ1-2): ETGVTQSPTHLIKTRGQQVTLRCSSQSGHNTVSWYQQALGQGPQFIFQYYREEENGRGNFPPRFSGLQFPNYSSELNVNALELDDSALYLCASSPMGQGVGYTFGSGTRLTVV.

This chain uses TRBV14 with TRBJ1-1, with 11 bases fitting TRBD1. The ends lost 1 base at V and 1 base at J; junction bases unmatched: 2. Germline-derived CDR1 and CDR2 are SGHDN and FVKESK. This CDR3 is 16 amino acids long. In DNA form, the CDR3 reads TGTGCCAGCAGCCAAGCCGGGACAGGGGGGAACACTGAAGCTTTCTTT. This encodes CASSQAGTGGNTEAFF.

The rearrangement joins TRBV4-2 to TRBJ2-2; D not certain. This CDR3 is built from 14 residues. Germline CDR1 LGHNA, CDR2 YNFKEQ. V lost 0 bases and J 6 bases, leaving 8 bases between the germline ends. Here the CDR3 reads CASSQDTRSGELFF. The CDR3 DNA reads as TGTGCCAGCAGCCAAGATACCCGCTCCGGGGAGCTGTTTTTT.

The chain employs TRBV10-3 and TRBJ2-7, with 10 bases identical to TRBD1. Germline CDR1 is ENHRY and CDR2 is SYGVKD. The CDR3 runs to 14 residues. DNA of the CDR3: TGTGCGGTAAAAACCGGGACAGGGGTATCCGAGCAGTACTTC. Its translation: CAVKTGTGVSEQYF.

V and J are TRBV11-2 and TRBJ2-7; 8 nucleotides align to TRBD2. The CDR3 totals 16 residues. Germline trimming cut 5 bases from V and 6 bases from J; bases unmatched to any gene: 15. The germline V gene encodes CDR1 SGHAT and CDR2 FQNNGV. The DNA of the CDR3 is TGTGCCAGCAGCACAAACCGGGCTAGCGGGCCCCTCGAGCAGTACTTC. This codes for CASSTNRASGPLEQYF.

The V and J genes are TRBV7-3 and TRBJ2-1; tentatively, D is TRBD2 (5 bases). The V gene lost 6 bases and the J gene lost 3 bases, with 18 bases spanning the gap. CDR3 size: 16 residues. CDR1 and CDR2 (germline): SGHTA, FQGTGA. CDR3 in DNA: TGTGCCAGCAGTCTAACCTCCTCGGAGGTCTACAATGAGCAGTTCTTC. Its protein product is CASSLTSSEVYNEQFF.

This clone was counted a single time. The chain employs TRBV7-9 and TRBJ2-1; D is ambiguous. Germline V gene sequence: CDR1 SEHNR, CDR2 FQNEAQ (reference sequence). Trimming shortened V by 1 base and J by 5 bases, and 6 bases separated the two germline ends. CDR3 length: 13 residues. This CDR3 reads CASSLGSDNEQFF. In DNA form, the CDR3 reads TGTGCCAGCAGCTTAGGAAGTGACAATGAGCAGTTCTTC. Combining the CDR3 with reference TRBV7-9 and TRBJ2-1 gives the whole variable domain DTGVSQNPRHKITKRGQNVTFRCDPISEHNRLYWYRQTLGQGPEFLTYFQNEAQLEKSRLLSDRFSAERPKGSFSTLEIQRTEQGDSAMYLCASSLGSDNEQFFGPGTRLTVL.

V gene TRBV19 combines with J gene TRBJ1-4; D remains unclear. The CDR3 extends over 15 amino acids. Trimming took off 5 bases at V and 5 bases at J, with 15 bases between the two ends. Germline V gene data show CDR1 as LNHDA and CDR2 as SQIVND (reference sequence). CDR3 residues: CASSSTRRSNEKLFF. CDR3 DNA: TGTGCCAGTAGTTCCACAAGACGGAGCAATGAAAAACTGTTTTTT.

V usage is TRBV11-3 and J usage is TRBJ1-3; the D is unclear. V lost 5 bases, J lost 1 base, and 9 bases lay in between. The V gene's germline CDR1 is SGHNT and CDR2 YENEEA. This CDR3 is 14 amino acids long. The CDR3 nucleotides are TGTGCCAGCAGCCCGAGCGGGTCTGGAAACACCATATATTTT. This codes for CASSPSGSGNTIYF.

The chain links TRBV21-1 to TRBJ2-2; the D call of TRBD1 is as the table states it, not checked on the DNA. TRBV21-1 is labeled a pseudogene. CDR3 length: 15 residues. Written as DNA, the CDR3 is TGTGCCAGCAGCGGCCGGGACAGGGCGGGCGGGGAGCTGTTTTTT. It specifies CASSGRDRAGGELFF.

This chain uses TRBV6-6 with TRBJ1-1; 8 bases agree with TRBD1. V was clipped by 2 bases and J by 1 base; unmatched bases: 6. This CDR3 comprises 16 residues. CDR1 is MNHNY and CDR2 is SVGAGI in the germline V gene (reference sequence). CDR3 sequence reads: CASSYEIGQGNTEAFF. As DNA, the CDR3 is TGTGCCAGCAGTTACGAAATAGGACAGGGGAACACTGAAGCTTTCTTT.

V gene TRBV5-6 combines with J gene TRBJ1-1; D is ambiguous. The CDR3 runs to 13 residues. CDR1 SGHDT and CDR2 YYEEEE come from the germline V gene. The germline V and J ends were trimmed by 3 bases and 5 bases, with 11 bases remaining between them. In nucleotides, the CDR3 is TGTGCCAGCAGCTCCTTGAGAGGGACTGAAGCTTTCTTT. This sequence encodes CASSSLRGTEAFF.

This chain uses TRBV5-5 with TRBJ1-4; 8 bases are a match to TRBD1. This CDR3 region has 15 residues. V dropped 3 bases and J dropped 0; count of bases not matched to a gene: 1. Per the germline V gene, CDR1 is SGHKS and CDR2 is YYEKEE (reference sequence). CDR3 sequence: CASSSQGATNEKLFF. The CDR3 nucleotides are TGTGCCAGCAGCTCACAGGGGGCAACTAATGAAAAACTGTTTTTT. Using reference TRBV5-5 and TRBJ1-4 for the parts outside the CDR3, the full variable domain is DAGVTQSPTHLIKTRGQQVTLRCSPISGHKSVSWYQQVLGQGPQFIFQYYEKEERGRGNFPDRFSARQFPNYSSELNVNALLLGDSALYLCASSSQGATNEKLFFGSGTQLSVL.

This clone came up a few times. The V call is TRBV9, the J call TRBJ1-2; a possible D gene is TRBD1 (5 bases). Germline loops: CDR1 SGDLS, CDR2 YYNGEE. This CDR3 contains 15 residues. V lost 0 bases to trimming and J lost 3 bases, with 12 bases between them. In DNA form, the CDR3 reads TGTGCCAGCAGCGTAGGAATAGACAGCGACTATGGCTACACCTTC. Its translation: CASSVGIDSDYGYTF.

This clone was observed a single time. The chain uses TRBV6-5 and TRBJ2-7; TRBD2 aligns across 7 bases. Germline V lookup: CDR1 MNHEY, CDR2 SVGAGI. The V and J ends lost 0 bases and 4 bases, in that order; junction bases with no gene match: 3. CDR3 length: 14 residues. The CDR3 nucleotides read TGTGCCAGCAGTTACTCGAGGGAGGGGTACGAGCAGTACTTC. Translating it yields CASSYSREGYEQYF.

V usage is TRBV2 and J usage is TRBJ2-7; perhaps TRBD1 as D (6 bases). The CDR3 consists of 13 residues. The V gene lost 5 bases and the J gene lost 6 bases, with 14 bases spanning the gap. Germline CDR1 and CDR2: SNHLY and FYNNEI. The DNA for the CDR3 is TGTGCCAGCAGTAGGGACACCCGGCGCGAGCAGTACTTC. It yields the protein CASSRDTRREQYF.